This T cell receptor (beta chain) appears in the sequencing data of a study of T cells in localized non-small cell lung cancer (dated by TCRdb to about 2020). Regarding the complete study: The study analyzed T cell repertoires of hundreds of early-stage NSCLC patients, comparing tumors and uninvolved tumor-adjacent lungs. The cohort was made up of approximately 250 treatment-naive NSCLC patients whose localized lung tumors had been resected. Of the NSCLC patients, 129 were male and approximately 100 were female, and the mean age was approximately 66 years.

V loses 5 bases, J loses 0 bases, and the germline ends lie 11 bases apart. The CDR3 goes from the cysteine to the phenylalanine over 15 residues. CDR3 DNA only is kept here, 45 bases in frame from base 1. The germline V gene provides CDR1 KGHSH and CDR2 LQKENI. The immunoSEQ Assay was used to sequence TCR beta CDR3 regions from DNA. In the authors' own workflow: T cell density was computed as TCR beta template counts normalized to usable DNA estimated by amplifying housekeeping genes. The preseqR package was used to estimate richness by extrapolating to 400,000 templates for PBMC samples and to 120,000 templates for tissue samples. Clonality was defined by subtracting Pielou's evenness from one. Tissue-enriched TCRs were identified by differential abundance testing using productive amino-acid clonotypes, minimum total count 5 and alpha 0.1. The Jaccard Index and the Morisita Overlap Index were used to quantify repertoire overlap between compartments. GLIPH grouped TCR beta CDR3s together with public tetramer-defined viral CDR3s, and a viral motif had to include at least three viral sequences and show V-gene enrichment. Entries here come from immuneACCESS through TCRdb and include only in-frame sequences with V and J called. Some clones fail to appear in such tables; in the studies checked, an unresolved V gene covers under half of the shortfall, and the cause of the remainder is unknown. V, J and clone size are taken as reported in that table, and D and trimming were inferred from the DNA itself. In this sample the table shows 1,500 or so clones, approximately 18% of which occur a single time. The leading ten clones occupy 10% to 15% of the sample.

Remarks on this clone: Its antigen is unknown. No much larger clone is present one base from it, and per-base qualities are unavailable.

Two independent pathologists confirmed that the uninvolved adjacent lung, which was taken at least 2 cm from the tumor margin, was free of atypia. At diagnosis, peripheral blood, uninvolved tumor-adjacent lung and tumor were collected and were preserved as a mix of fresh-frozen and FFPE material. The research as a whole found: Longer overall survival was associated with higher T cell density in blood, whereas shorter survival was associated with higher clonality in adjacent lung. Because multi-region tumor sequencing was not done, intratumor heterogeneity could not be ruled out. A median of about 55 of the top 100 tumor clones were detected in paired uninvolved adjacent lung, and under 30 of these tumor clones were also found among the top 100 clones of the paired uninvolved adjacent lung. Uninvolved tumor-adjacent lung showed the highest T cell clonality, higher than tumor, which suggests more focused antigenic responses in the uninvolved tumor-adjacent lung. Because the study design was exploratory, TCR variables were selected using unadjusted p-values without false-discovery rate correction.

The TCR comes from a female donor over 55 with stage II lung adenocarcinoma. The chain is encoded by TRBV18 joined to TRBJ2-1; possibly the D gene is TRBD1, per 6 matching bases. Sequencing used normal lung tissue next to the tumor, obtained before any cancer treatment. The CDR3: CASSATGYSYNEQFF. The DNA is TGTGCCAGCTCAGCGACAGGTTACTCCTACAATGAGCAGTTCTTC.